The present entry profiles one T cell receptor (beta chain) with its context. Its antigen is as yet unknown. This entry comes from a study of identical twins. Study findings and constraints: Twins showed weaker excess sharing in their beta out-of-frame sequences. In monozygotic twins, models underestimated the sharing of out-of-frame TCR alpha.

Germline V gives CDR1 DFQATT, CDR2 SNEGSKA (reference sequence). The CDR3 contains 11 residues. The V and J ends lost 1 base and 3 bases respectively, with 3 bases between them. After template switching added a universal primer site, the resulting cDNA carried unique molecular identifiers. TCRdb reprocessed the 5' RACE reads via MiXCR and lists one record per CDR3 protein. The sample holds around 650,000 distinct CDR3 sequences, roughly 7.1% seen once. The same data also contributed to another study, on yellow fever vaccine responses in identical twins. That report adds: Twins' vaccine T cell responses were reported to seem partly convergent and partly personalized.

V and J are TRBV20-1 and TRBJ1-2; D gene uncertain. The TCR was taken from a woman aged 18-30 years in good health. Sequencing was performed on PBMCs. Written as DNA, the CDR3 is TGCAGTGCTAGAGTGGACTATGGCTACACCTTC. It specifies CSARVDYGYTF.